This record looks at one T cell receptor (beta chain) sequence and its context. The same CDR3 also results from other DNA sequences found in this sample. The sample is drawn from a study of control samples from healthy donors and cancer patients. This table comes from immunoSEQ multiplex PCR, and its TCRdb copy is limited to in-frame clones, with some not included. The sample consists of fewer than 200,000 clones, 90% to 95% of them appearing once. Between the trimmed V and J ends, which lost 0 bases and 3 bases, there was a span of 9 bases. CDR3 length equals 14 residues. Germline loops: CDR1 SGHRS, CDR2 YFSETQ.

The chain combines TRBV5-1 with TRBJ1-1; a weak D match, TRBD1 (5 bases). The sequenced material came from blood. This sequence was found in an older woman in good health. CDR3 amino acids: CASSLGGADTEAFF. The CDR3 DNA is TGCGCCAGCAGCTTGGGGGGCGCGGACACTGAAGCTTTCTTT.